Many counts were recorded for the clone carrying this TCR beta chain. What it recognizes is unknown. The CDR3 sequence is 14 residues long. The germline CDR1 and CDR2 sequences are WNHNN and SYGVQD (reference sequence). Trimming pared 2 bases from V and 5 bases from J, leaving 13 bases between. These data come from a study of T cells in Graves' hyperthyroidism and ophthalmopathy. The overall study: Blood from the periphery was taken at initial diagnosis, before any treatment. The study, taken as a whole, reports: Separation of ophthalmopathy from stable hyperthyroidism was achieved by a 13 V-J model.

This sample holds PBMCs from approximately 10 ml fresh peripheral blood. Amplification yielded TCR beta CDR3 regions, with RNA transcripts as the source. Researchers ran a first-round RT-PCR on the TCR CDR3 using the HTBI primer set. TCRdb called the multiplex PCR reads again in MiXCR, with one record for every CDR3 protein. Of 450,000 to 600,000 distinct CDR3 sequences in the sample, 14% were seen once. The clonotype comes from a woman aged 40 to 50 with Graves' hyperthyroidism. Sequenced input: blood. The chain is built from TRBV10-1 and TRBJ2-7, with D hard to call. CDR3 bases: TGCGCCAGCAGTGAGACCCCGGGTGCCGACGAGCAGTACTTC. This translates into CASSETPGADEQYF.